The 15 T cell receptor beta chains below come from one sample, sequenced in a study of blood T cell repertoires in COVID-19 (dated by TCRdb to 2019 to 2021). The protocol used for the library was the immunoSEQ multiplex PCR assay. The clones in this table, taken by TCRdb from immuneACCESS, are in-frame only. Not every clone is retained; where verified, under half of the shortfall comes from an unresolved V gene, and the cause of the rest is unknown. The sample records 200,000 or so clones, 80% to 90% of which are singletons. Roughly 5% of the sample is held by the ten biggest clonotypes. Sequencing was carried out using peripheral blood. All receptors derive from a woman in her 70s with active or convalescent COVID-19.

The chain links TRBV5-4 to TRBJ2-1, with 8 bases that match TRBD2. V was pared by 4 bases and J by 7 bases, with 10 bases of the junction left unmatched. The length of the CDR3 is 15 residues. The germline CDR1 and CDR2 sequences are SGHNT and YYREEE (reference sequence). The CDR3 protein is CASSPWSGRVNEQFF. The DNA of the CDR3 is TGTGCCAGCAGCCCCTGGAGCGGGAGAGTGAATGAGCAGTTCTTC.

V gene TRBV19 combines with J gene TRBJ2-2, with D hard to call. The V and J ends lost 0 bases and 7 bases respectively, with 6 bases between them. There are 13 residues in the CDR3. The germline gives CDR1 LNHDA, CDR2 SQIVND (reference sequence). The CDR3 region is CASSIDGVGELFF. CDR3 in DNA: TGTGCCAGTAGTATAGATGGAGTCGGGGAGCTGTTTTTT.

V gene TRBV27 combines with J gene TRBJ2-7, with D uncertain. The CDR3 length is 16 residues. Trimming stripped 0 bases from V and 3 bases from J, with 15 bases between. Per the germline V gene, CDR1 is MNHEY and CDR2 is SMNVEV (reference sequence). The CDR3 sequence is CASSLSIPPAIYEQYF. In DNA, the CDR3 is TGTGCCAGCAGTTTATCCATACCTCCAGCGATCTACGAGCAGTACTTC.

The CDR3: CASSLPSGSRTDTQYF. In DNA, the CDR3 is TGCGCCAGCAGCTTGCCCAGCGGGAGCCGCACAGATACGCAGTATTTT. V and J are TRBV5-1 and TRBJ2-3; 8 bases are shared with TRBD2. Germline values: CDR1 SGHRS, CDR2 YFSETQ. The CDR3 totals 16 residues. V trimming: 1 base; J trimming: 1 base; junction bases outside the gene matches: 5.

The chain employs TRBV18 and TRBJ2-6, with 12 bases matching TRBD1. The CDR3 loop spans 20 amino acids. J was trimmed by 3 bases and V by 0 bases; bases with no gene match: 9. Germline CDR1 and CDR2: KGHSH and LQKENI. The chain's CDR3 is CASSPPSIGTGGFGANVLTF. The CDR3 region has the DNA TGTGCCAGCTCACCACCATCTATCGGGACAGGGGGCTTTGGGGCCAACGTCCTGACTTTC.

The V call is TRBV5-6, the J call TRBJ1-2; 9 bases are a match to TRBD1. The CDR3 is 16 amino acids. Germline lookup yields CDR1 SGHDT and CDR2 YYEEEE. The V and J ends lost 3 bases and 4 bases, in that order; junction bases with no gene match: 10. CDR3 DNA sequence: TGTGCCAGCAGCTATACCCGGGACAGGGATTTCTATGGCTACACCTTC. It encodes CASSYTRDRDFYGYTF.

This chain links TRBV14 with TRBJ2-5; 8 positions match TRBD1. Per germline, CDR1 SGHDN and CDR2 FVKESK. Trimming at V came to 2 bases and at J to 2 bases, leaving 7 bases not matched to a gene. CDR3 length: 16 residues. CDR3 loop: CASSQLAGGGQETQYF. CDR3 nucleotide sequence: TGTGCCAGCAGCCAACTCGCAGGGGGCGGACAAGAGACCCAGTACTTC. Complete variable domain (other parts from reference TRBV14 and TRBJ2-5): EAGVTQFPSHSVIEKGQTVTLRCDPISGHDNLYWYRRVMGKEIKFLLHFVKESKQDESGMPNNRFLAERTGGTYSTLKVQPAELEDSGVYFCASSQLAGGGQETQYFGPGTRLLVL.

The chain carries TRBV6-4 and TRBJ2-1; 13 nucleotides line up with TRBD2. J was trimmed by 3 bases and V by 5 bases; bases with no gene match: 4. The CDR3 totals 16 residues. Germline V gives CDR1 MRHNA, CDR2 SNTAGT. For the CDR3, the DNA is TGTGCCAGCAGTACACTAGCGGGGGGGAACTACAATGAGCAGTTCTTC. This gives the protein CASSTLAGGNYNEQFF.

The chain carries TRBV19 and TRBJ1-5; 8 bases map to TRBD1. The CDR3 sequence is 14 residues long. V lost 8 bases, J lost 1 base, and 4 bases stayed unmatched. Germline values: CDR1 LNHDA, CDR2 SQIVND (reference sequence). The chain's CDR3 is CASVDRASNQPQHF. DNA for the CDR3: TGTGCCAGTGTGGACAGGGCAAGCAATCAGCCCCAGCATTTT.

The V and J genes are TRBV12-3 or TRBV12-4 and TRBJ1-2; tentatively, D is TRBD1 (6 bases). Trimming pared 3 bases from V and 4 bases from J, leaving 9 bases between. The CDR3 is 13 amino acids. The CDR3 protein is CASSLGTSYGYTF. CDR3 nucleotides: TGTGCCAGCAGTTTGGGGACATCCTATGGCTACACCTTC.

The chain employs TRBV4-2 and TRBJ2-7, with 9 bases identical to TRBD2. The ends lost 1 base at V and 2 bases at J; junction bases unmatched: 3. Germline values: CDR1 LGHNA, CDR2 YNFKEQ. CDR3 length: 15 residues. The CDR3 bases are TGTGCCAGCAGCCAAGGACTAGCGGAAGCCTACGAGCAGTACTTC. It specifies CASSQGLAEAYEQYF.

This clone was detected a few times. The rearrangement joins TRBV5-1 to TRBJ2-5; maybe TRBD2 (7 bases). The V gene's germline CDR1 is SGHRS and CDR2 YFSETQ. The CDR3 totals 15 residues. Trimming left V 4 bases short and J 5 bases short, with 18 bases between. The CDR3 coding sequence is TGCGCCAGCAGCCCCGGGACACCCGGGGGGGAGACCCAGTACTTC. Protein: CASSPGTPGGETQYF.

This clone was recorded only once. The gene calls are TRBV30 and TRBJ2-3, with D unclear. This CDR3 is built from 11 residues. Germline V gene lookup returns CDR1 GTSNPN and CDR2 SVGIG (reference sequence). Trimming removed 3 bases at V and 3 bases at J, with 4 bases between. CDR3: CAWRETDTQYF. The CDR3 DNA sequence: TGTGCCTGGAGGGAGACAGATACGCAGTATTTT.

The V gene is TRBV19, the J gene TRBJ2-2; TRBD2 aligns across 9 bases. This CDR3 is built from 17 residues. Unmatched junction bases numbered 4, after V lost 1 base and J lost 1 base. Germline V gene data show CDR1 as LNHDA and CDR2 as SQIVND (reference sequence). CDR3 sequence reads: CASSIVAGVGNTGELFF. The CDR3 nucleotides are TGTGCCAGTAGTATAGTAGCGGGAGTGGGGAACACCGGGGAGCTGTTTTTT.

Concerning this clone itself: Other nucleotide sequences in the sample specify the same CDR3. The chain has TRBV18 and TRBJ2-2; D might be TRBD2 (5 bases). V was cut by 1 base and J by 6 bases, with 6 bases left in between. This CDR3 is built from 13 residues. In germline, CDR1 is KGHSH, CDR2 LQKENI. CDR3 sequence (DNA): TGTGCCAGCTCACCACAGGGAGCCGGGGAGCTGTTTTTT. Translated: CASSPQGAGELFF.